A selection of T cell receptor beta chains follows, all from one sample in a study of OX40 agonist ivuxolimab in advanced cancers. Data came from immunoSEQ multiplex PCR; TCRdb stores just in-frame clones and leaves some out. In the table there are some 44,000 clones, over 70% of which are singletons. The specimen was CD4+ or CD8+ T cells sorted from blood, collected in a trial of the OX40 agonist ivuxolimab. The receptors were gathered from an adult with an advanced solid tumor such as melanoma, head and neck, liver or kidney cancer. Each CDR3 is given with its conserved first and last residue. Each record gives: J gene, V gene, D gene, clone size, CDR3 protein, CDR3 DNA. D genes are given only for firm matches. For some rows the clone size is stated as once, few or many, or as a class when expanded; others skip it.

TRBJ1-1	TRBV28	TRBD1	.	CASSLSGTGGAEAFF	TGTGCCAGCAGTTTATCCGGCACAGGGGGCGCTGAAGCTTTCTTT
TRBJ1-6	TRBV7-9	TRBD1	.	CASSPGGSSPLHF	TGTGCCAGCAGCCCAGGGGGTAGCTCACCCCTCCACTTT
TRBJ2-7	TRBV7-2	TRBD2	.	CASSSSGTSTSYEQYF	TGTGCCAGCAGCTCTTCCGGGACTAGCACCTCCTACGAGCAGTACTTC
TRBJ2-1	TRBV19	TRBD2	.	CASSAPGLARNEQFF	TGTGCCAGTAGTGCTCCGGGACTAGCGCGGAATGAGCAGTTCTTC
TRBJ2-2	TRBV18	.	.	CASSPPSRSTGELFF	TGTGCCAGCTCACCACCATCCCGGAGCACCGGGGAGCTGTTTTTT
TRBJ1-4	TRBV10-2	.	.	CASSETLGKEANEKLFF	TGCGCCAGCAGTGAAACTTTGGGGAAGGAAGCTAATGAAAAACTGTTTTTT
TRBJ2-1	TRBV19	.	few	CASSIIYEQFF	TGTGCCAGTAGTATTATTTATGAGCAGTTCTTC
TRBJ1-4	TRBV15	.	.	CATSTGGTVGEKLFF	TGTGCCACCAGCACAGGCGGGACGGTTGGTGAAAAACTGTTTTTT
TRBJ2-3	TRBV14	.	few	CASSLGGGLKKDTQYF	TGTGCCAGCAGCCTTGGAGGGGGTTTGAAGAAAGATACGCAGTATTTT
TRBJ2-7	TRBV30	.	once	CAWSVPAGIYEQYF	TGTGCCTGGAGTGTGCCCGCAGGGATCTACGAGCAGTACTTC
TRBJ1-4	TRBV18	.	.	CASSPNTPGEKLFF	TGTGCCAGCTCACCAAACACCCCAGGTGAAAAACTGTTTTTT
TRBJ2-7	TRBV19	TRBD1	few	CASSSSVGTGSYEQYF	TGTGCCAGTAGTTCCTCGGTAGGGACAGGCTCCTACGAGCAGTACTTC
TRBJ2-7	TRBV5-1	TRBD2	.	CASSYGGGGTYEQYF	TGCGCCAGCAGCTATGGTGGGGGAGGGACCTACGAGCAGTACTTC
TRBJ1-4	TRBV4-1	TRBD1	.	CASSPERGQGNEKLFF	TGCGCCAGCAGCCCTGAGAGGGGACAGGGGAATGAAAAACTGTTTTTT
TRBJ2-5	TRBV28	.	few	CASSRLVGLSGGETQYF	TGTGCCAGCAGTCGCCTAGTCGGACTGTCCGGGGGAGAGACCCAGTACTTC
TRBJ1-1	TRBV4-2	.	.	CASSQDHGPEAFF	TGTGCCAGCAGCCAAGACCACGGGCCTGAAGCTTTCTTT
TRBJ2-1	TRBV5-4	.	.	CASSLDSDPPEQFF	TGTGCCAGCAGCTTGGACTCGGACCCACCGGAGCAGTTCTTC
TRBJ2-1	TRBV5-5	.	.	CASSLAQGEQFF	TGTGCCAGCAGCTTGGCCCAGGGTGAGCAGTTCTTC
TRBJ1-5	TRBV19	.	.	CASSIDLSWGGNQPQHF	TGTGCCAGTAGTATAGATCTATCTTGGGGAGGCAATCAGCCCCAGCATTTT
TRBJ1-1	TRBV5-4	.	.	CATTKNTEAFF	TGTGCCACCACTAAGAACACTGAAGCTTTCTTT
TRBJ1-2	TRBV10-1	.	.	CASSNGPYGYTF	TGCGCCAGCAGTAATGGGCCCTATGGCTACACCTTC
TRBJ2-2	TRBV28	TRBD1	once	CASSSLRTGGWTGELFF	TGTGCCAGCAGTTCCCTCCGGACAGGGGGTTGGACCGGGGAGCTGTTTTTT
TRBJ2-3	TRBV18	TRBD2	.	CASSPAATSGLLNTQYF	TGTGCCAGCTCACCGGCTGCGACTAGCGGCCTTTTGAATACGCAGTATTTT
TRBJ1-1	TRBV11-2	.	.	CASSLDGYEAFF	TGTGCCAGCAGCTTAGATGGGTATGAAGCTTTCTTT
TRBJ2-2	TRBV30	TRBD2	.	CAWAASGVNTGELFF	TGTGCCTGGGCGGCTAGCGGAGTGAACACCGGGGAGCTGTTTTTT
TRBJ2-2	TRBV5-1	TRBD1	.	CASSQTGTGGHGELFF	TGCGCCAGCAGCCAAACCGGGACAGGGGGTCACGGGGAGCTGTTTTTT
TRBJ1-2	TRBV28	TRBD1	.	CASSFPSGQGHGGYTF	TGTGCCAGCAGTTTTCCCTCGGGACAGGGGCACGGTGGCTACACCTTC
TRBJ1-5	TRBV10-3	.	.	CAISESLGGHQPQHF	TGTGCCATCAGTGAGTCGCTAGGGGGACATCAGCCCCAGCATTTT
TRBJ1-1	TRBV30	.	.	CAWYPKRRAEKGNTEAFF	TGTGCCTGGTACCCCAAGAGGAGGGCAGAGAAGGGGAACACTGAAGCTTTCTTT
TRBJ2-7	TRBV11-2	TRBD2	once	CASSLLAGGYEQYF	TGTGCCAGCAGCTTACTAGCGGGAGGCTACGAGCAGTACTTC
TRBJ2-1	TRBV5-1	TRBD2	.	CASSFAGADFNEQFF	TGCGCCAGCAGCTTTGCGGGAGCTGACTTCAATGAGCAGTTCTTC
TRBJ2-6	TRBV19	.	.	CASSKTVSGANVLTF	TGTGCCAGTAGTAAGACGGTCTCTGGGGCCAACGTCCTGACTTTC
TRBJ2-4	TRBV6-5	.	.	CASRTGPAKNIQYF	TGTGCCAGTAGAACCGGGCCAGCCAAAAACATTCAGTACTTC
TRBJ1-1	TRBV7-2	.	medium-sized	CASSLNAGRVGAFF	TGTGCCAGCAGCTTAAACGCAGGGCGAGTAGGAGCTTTCTTT
TRBJ1-2	TRBV28	TRBD1	.	CASSLAGGSYGYTF	TGTGCCAGCAGTTTGGCAGGGGGAAGTTATGGCTACACCTTC
TRBJ1-3	TRBV19	.	once	CASSKAGDAGNTIYF	TGTGCCAGTAGTAAAGCGGGGGACGCTGGAAACACCATATATTTT
TRBJ1-5	TRBV7-2	.	.	CASSPGSGQPQHF	TGTGCCAGCAGCCCCGGGTCGGGACAGCCCCAGCATTTT
TRBJ2-1	TRBV30	.	.	CAWSRFSYNEQFF	TGTGCCTGGAGTCGTTTCAGCTACAATGAGCAGTTCTTC
TRBJ2-5	TRBV11-2	.	.	CASSPAGATAETQYF	TGTGCCAGCAGCCCTGCTGGGGCGACGGCGGAGACCCAGTACTTC
TRBJ1-2	TRBV10-3	TRBD1	.	CAISLQGVGYTF	TGTGCCATCAGTTTACAGGGGGTTGGCTACACCTTC